These 5 T cell receptor beta chains were all obtained from the same sample, sequenced in a study of T cell repertoires in cytomegalovirus infection. TCRdb analysed the reads with MiXCR anew, one entry per CDR3 protein. The sample carries about 160,000 distinct CDR3 sequences, less than 25% recorded once. No antigens are known for them. The sample was CD8+ T cells from cultured PBMCs, taken from culture after CMV antigen stimulation. The receptors shown here come from a human donor in good health (CMV status not recorded). Some clones in this sample may be carry-over from other donors' samples.

In this sample, this clonotype turned up a few times. The chain combines TRBV6-5 with TRBJ2-7; 12 bases align to TRBD1. With 2 bases clipped from V and 7 bases from J, the junction kept 3 bases outside the gene matches. The CDR3 totals 14 residues. CDR1 is MNHEY, CDR2 SVGAGI, per germline. The CDR3 protein is CASSYGTGGNEQYF. The CDR3, as DNA: TGTGCCAGCAGTTACGGGACAGGGGGCAATGAGCAGTACTTC.

There are a few counts of this clonotype. This chain connects TRBV4-3 to TRBJ2-7; the D gene is possibly TRBD1 (5 bases). Trimming took 2 bases from V and 0 from J, leaving 26 bases between them. The CDR3 totals 20 residues. Germline values: CDR1 LGHNA, CDR2 YSLEER. The CDR3 DNA reads TGCGCCAGCAGCCAAACCCCCCTACAAAGACATCGACAGAGCTCCTACGAGCAGTACTTC. Its translation: CASSQTPLQRHRQSSYEQYF.

This chain uses TRBV7-9 with TRBJ1-1; D uncertain. The CDR3 length is 15 residues. V dropped 1 base and J dropped 5 bases, with 14 bases sitting between them. Germline loops: CDR1 SEHNR, CDR2 FQNEAQ (reference sequence). CDR3 in DNA: TGTGCCAGCAGCTTAGTGGGCGGGGAGCTGACTGAAGCTTTCTTT. Translating gives CASSLVGGELTEAFF.

This chain links TRBV23-1 with TRBJ2-7; no definite D call. TRBV23-1 is given ORF status, its function remaining uncertain. The CDR3 is 14 residues long. The V and J ends lost 1 base and 1 base respectively, with 8 bases between them. CDR3 region: CASSQYKGSYEQYF. CDR3 in DNA: TGCGCCAGCAGTCAATATAAGGGTTCCTACGAGCAGTACTTC.

This chain uses TRBV4-1 with TRBJ2-7, with a weak D call TRBD1 (5 bases). There are 15 residues in the CDR3. The germline V gene encodes CDR1 MGHRA and CDR2 YSYEKL. V lost 0 bases, J lost 5 bases, and 14 bases lay in between. The DNA for the CDR3 is TGCGCCAGCAGCCAAGAAGGACCCAGCAGGGACGAGCAGTACTTC. Translating it yields CASSQEGPSRDEQYF.